The 16 T cell receptor beta chains presented below share a single source sample, sequenced in a study of human T cells and chemical hapten exposure. The total RNA was obtained from whole blood that was not fractionated. TCRdb independently ran MiXCR on the 5' RACE reads; one entry per CDR3 protein. The sample contains 110,000 or so distinct CDR3 sequences, 15% to 20% of which appear only once. The source of these receptors is a human donor in good health.

V usage is TRBV9 and J usage is TRBJ2-1; D might be TRBD1 (5 bases). V lost 4 bases and J 0 bases, leaving 14 bases between the germline ends. This CDR3 contains 16 residues. Germline CDR1 and CDR2: SGDLS and YYNGEE. Here the CDR3 DNA reads TGTGCCAGCAGCTCACAGAGCGACAGCTCCTACAATGAGCAGTTCTTC. Amino acid sequence: CASSSQSDSSYNEQFF.

The table lists this clonotype with a few counts. The chain employs TRBV20-1 and TRBJ2-7; 11 nucleotides line up with TRBD2. CDR3 length equals 17 residues. Germline V gives CDR1 DFQATT, CDR2 SNEGSKA (reference sequence). The trim removed 1 base at V and 0 bases at J, leaving 8 bases unmatched. DNA of the CDR3: TGCAGTGCTAGAGGGGGGACTAGCGGCTACCTCTCCTACGAGCAGTACTTC. It specifies CSARGGTSGYLSYEQYF.

The sample holds a few counts of this clonotype. The chain carries TRBV28 and TRBJ2-3; 7 nucleotides line up with TRBD2. The CDR3 spans 13 residues. V gave up 8 bases and J gave up 4 bases; unmatched junction bases: 6. The germline gives CDR1 MDHEN, CDR2 SYDVKM. In nucleotides, the CDR3 is TGTGCCAGCGGGAGGGTGGCACCAGATACGCAGTATTTT. Its translation is CASGRVAPDTQYF.

V is TRBV12-3 or TRBV12-4 and J is TRBJ1-5; D unclear. Deletions cut 5 bases from V and 7 bases from J, with 15 bases between. This CDR3 has 14 amino acids. CDR3 sequence (DNA): TGTGCCAGCAGTCAACAAAGTGGGTTCCAGCCCCAGCATTTT. Encoded protein: CASSQQSGFQPQHF.

This chain links TRBV6-5 with TRBJ1-6, with D possibly TRBD1 on 5 matching bases. Between the trimmed V and J ends, which lost 2 bases and 7 bases, there was a span of 21 bases. Per the germline V gene, CDR1 is MNHEY and CDR2 is SVGAGI. The CDR3 has 18 amino acids. CDR3 residues: CASSYGLLRRGANSPLHF. The CDR3 bases are TGTGCCAGCAGTTACGGTCTTCTGAGGAGGGGCGCCAATTCACCCCTCCACTTT.

This chain uses TRBV27 with TRBJ2-2; D is possibly TRBD2 (5 bases). The CDR3 is 13 residues long. V lost 2 bases to trimming and J lost 6 bases, with 7 bases between them. Germline V gene data show CDR1 as MNHEY and CDR2 as SMNVEV (reference sequence). In DNA form, the CDR3 reads TGTGCCAGCAGTTTACCCGGGGCCGGGGAGCTGTTTTTT. Protein: CASSLPGAGELFF.

The genes are TRBV12-3 or TRBV12-4 and TRBJ2-3; D is unresolved. Trimming cost V 3 bases and J 1 base, with 8 bases left between them. The CDR3 extends over 14 amino acids. The DNA of the CDR3 is TGTGCCAGCAGTTTCCTAGGAGGCACAGATACGCAGTATTTT. This translates into CASSFLGGTDTQYF.

The chain has TRBV27 and TRBJ1-1; D remains unclear. This CDR3 contains 20 residues. Germline CDR1 reads MNHEY; CDR2 reads SMNVEV (reference sequence). Trimming removed 3 bases from V and 0 bases from J, with 26 bases in between. This chain's CDR3 is CASSFSLKRNRFGMNTEAFF. CDR3 DNA: TGTGCCAGCAGTTTCTCCCTCAAACGTAATCGCTTCGGAATGAACACTGAAGCTTTCTTT.

This clonotype was found a few times. The junction and the germline gene differ at one end; a read error may be behind it. This sequence joins TRBV27 and TRBJ1-3; perhaps TRBD1 as D (5 bases). The CDR3 length is 15 residues. The germline gives CDR1 MNHEY, CDR2 SMNVEV (reference sequence). The DNA for the CDR3 is TGTGCCAGCAGTCTATCCCCAGGGACTGGAAACACCATATATTTT. Its translation: CASSLSPGTGNTIYF.

This chain connects TRBV2 to TRBJ1-2; D perhaps matches TRBD1 (6 bases). This CDR3 is built from 12 residues. With 8 bases removed from V and 6 bases from J, the gap between germline ends came to 13 bases. Germline V CDR1 and CDR2: SNHLY, FYNNEI. The DNA of the CDR3 is TGTGCCAGCTCGGACAGCTTCAATGGCTACACCTTC. Translated, it gives CASSDSFNGYTF. Full variable domain (outside the CDR3, taken from reference TRBV2 and TRBJ1-2): EPEVTQTPSHQVTQMGQEVILRCVPISNHLYFYWYRQILGQKVEFLVSFYNNEISEKSEIFDDQFSVERPDGSNFTLKIRSTKLEDSAMYFCASSDSFNGYTFGSGTRLTVV.

This clonotype was counted a few times. The chain has TRBV2 and TRBJ2-3; 8 bases line up with TRBD1. CDR1 and CDR2 from the germline V gene are SNHLY and FYNNEI. After removal of 6 bases from V and 3 bases from J, the junction contained 5 bases not matched to a gene. This CDR3 is built from 14 residues. The CDR3 sequence is CASRRTGRTDTQYF. The CDR3 DNA reads TGTGCCAGCAGGAGGACAGGGAGAACAGATACGCAGTATTTT.

Only a few counts were recorded for this clonotype. V is TRBV15 and J is TRBJ2-5; D is possibly TRBD2 (6 bases). The ends were cut back, 0 bases at V and 1 base at J, with 12 bases in the middle. The CDR3 spans 16 residues. Germline CDR1 LNHNV, CDR2 YYDKDF (reference sequence). This CDR3 reads CATSRDLVAVQETQYF. The CDR3 DNA sequence: TGTGCCACCAGCAGAGATCTTGTAGCGGTCCAAGAGACCCAGTACTTC.

The J gene is TRBJ2-7, the V gene TRBV27, with 8 bases that match TRBD1. V gave up 6 bases and J gave up 7 bases; unmatched junction bases: 5. The CDR3 contains 12 residues. Germline loops: CDR1 MNHEY, CDR2 SMNVEV (reference sequence). CDR3 sequence (DNA): TGTGCCAGCAGCCTACAGGGGGATGAGCAGTACTTC. It translates to CASSLQGDEQYF.

This clonotype was detected a few times. The genes are TRBV5-1 and TRBJ1-1; D gene unclear. Germline V gene data show CDR1 as SGHRS and CDR2 as YFSETQ. The CDR3 runs to 17 residues. Trimming took off 6 bases at V and 0 bases at J, with 21 bases between the two ends. This chain's CDR3 is CASTQTVLGFLNTEAFF. DNA of the CDR3: TGCGCCAGCACCCAAACGGTGTTGGGATTCTTGAACACTGAAGCTTTCTTT. Drawing the rest from reference TRBV5-1 and TRBJ1-1, the complete variable domain is KAGVTQTPRYLIKTRGQQVTLSCSPISGHRSVSWYQQTPGQGLQFLFEYFSETQRNKGNFPGRFSGRQFSNSRSEMNVSTLELGDSALYLCASTQTVLGFLNTEAFFGQGTRLTVV.

The chain uses TRBV6-5 and TRBJ1-2; TRBD1 matches 8 bases. Per the germline V gene, CDR1 is MNHEY and CDR2 is SVGAGI. The V and J ends lost 0 bases and 7 bases, in that order; junction bases with no gene match: 7. CDR3 length: 15 residues. CDR3 in DNA: TGTGCCAGCAGTTACTCCTTGGGGACAGGACCTGGCTACACCTTC. Translated, it gives CASSYSLGTGPGYTF.

This chain connects TRBV15 to TRBJ2-3; TRBD1 agrees at 8 bases. The germline V gene has CDR1 LNHNV and CDR2 YYDKDF (reference sequence). The ends lost 0 bases at V and 1 base at J; junction bases unmatched: 3. The CDR3 is 16 amino acids. CDR3 DNA: TGTGCCACCAGCAGAGATGTGACAGGGGGCACAGATACGCAGTATTTT. Translation: CATSRDVTGGTDTQYF.